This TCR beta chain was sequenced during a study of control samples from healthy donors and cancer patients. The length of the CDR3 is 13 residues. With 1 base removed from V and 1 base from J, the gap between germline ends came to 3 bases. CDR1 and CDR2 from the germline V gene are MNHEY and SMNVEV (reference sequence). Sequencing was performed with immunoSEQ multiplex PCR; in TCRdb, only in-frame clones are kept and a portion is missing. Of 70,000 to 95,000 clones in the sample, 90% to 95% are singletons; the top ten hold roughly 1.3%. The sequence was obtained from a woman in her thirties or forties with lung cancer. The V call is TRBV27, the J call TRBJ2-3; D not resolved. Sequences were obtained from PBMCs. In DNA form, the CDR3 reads TGTGCCAGCAGTTTATTCGGCACAGATACGCAGTATTTT. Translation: CASSLFGTDTQYF.